Below are 15 T cell receptor beta chains sequenced from a single sample in a study of siplizumab effects on memory and regulatory T cells. Clones were sequenced by immunoSEQ multiplex PCR, and TCRdb holds only the in-frame ones, with some missing. The sample has about 87,000 clones, over 80% seen once. The sample comprised CD4+ T cells sorted from blood. Receptor source: a human donor in good health.

V is TRBV28 and J is TRBJ2-4, with 10 bases aligning to TRBD1. Germline V gene sequence: CDR1 MDHEN, CDR2 SYDVKM. Trimming removed 5 bases from V and 6 bases from J; junction bases left unmatched: 4. This CDR3 spans 14 amino acids. CDR3 region: CASSLRTGGNIQYF. The CDR3 region has the DNA TGTGCCAGCAGTCTGCGGACAGGGGGAAACATTCAGTACTTC.

The chain recombines TRBV11-2 with TRBJ1-2, with a tentative D call TRBD1 (6 bases). The CDR3 has 18 amino acids. CDR1 and CDR2 from the germline V gene are SGHAT and FQNNGV. Trimming took 2 bases from V and 5 from J, leaving 24 bases between them. The CDR3 reads CASSLKGLSRGKRYGYTF. Written as DNA, the CDR3 is TGTGCCAGCAGCTTAAAAGGTTTGTCCAGGGGCAAGCGGTATGGCTACACCTTC.

A single count supports this clone. The chain uses TRBV7-9 and TRBJ1-1; 7 nucleotides align to TRBD1. The trim removed 5 bases at V and 2 bases at J, leaving 5 bases unmatched. CDR1 is SEHNR and CDR2 is FQNEAQ in the germline V gene (reference sequence). The CDR3 loop spans 14 amino acids. For the CDR3, the DNA is TGTGCCAGCAGCCCTAGGACAGGTAACACTGAAGCTTTCTTT. Its translation: CASSPRTGNTEAFF.

This chain connects TRBV2 to TRBJ2-2, with TRBD1 matching over 9 bases. V shed 6 bases, J shed 4 bases, and the junction held 6 bases outside the gene matches. This CDR3 comprises 15 residues. Germline values: CDR1 SNHLY, CDR2 FYNNEI. The CDR3 is CASRQGAGFTGELFF. CDR3 DNA sequence: TGTGCCAGCAGACAGGGGGCAGGGTTCACCGGGGAGCTGTTTTTT.

CDR3 region: CASSSQTSGSEQFF. The CDR3 bases are TGTGCCAGCAGCTCGCAGACTAGCGGAAGTGAGCAGTTCTTC. This rearrangement joins TRBV7-2 to TRBJ2-1, with 9 nucleotides matching TRBD2. V shed 4 bases, J shed 9 bases, and the junction held 7 bases outside the gene matches. The CDR3 contains 14 residues. Germline assignment: CDR1 SGHTA and CDR2 FQGNSA.

The chain employs TRBV6-5 and TRBJ2-2, with D perhaps matching TRBD1 (6 bases). Germline V gives CDR1 MNHEY, CDR2 SVGAGI. This CDR3 region has 14 residues. V lost 8 bases to trimming and J lost 5 bases, with 15 bases between them. This CDR3 is CASGLDRQTGELFF. The DNA of the CDR3 is TGTGCCAGCGGCCTGGACAGACAAACCGGGGAGCTGTTTTTT.

V is TRBV9 and J is TRBJ2-3; D possibly corresponds to TRBD2 (6 bases). The V gene's germline CDR1 is SGDLS and CDR2 YYNGEE. This CDR3 region has 15 residues. The ends were cut back, 3 bases at V and 4 bases at J, with 15 bases in the middle. The DNA of the CDR3 is TGTGCCAGCAGCGCCTCCCCGGGGGTATCAGATACGCAGTATTTT. Translated, it gives CASSASPGVSDTQYF.

The chain employs TRBV5-1 and TRBJ2-7, with 10 bases lining up with TRBD2. The V gene's germline CDR1 is SGHRS and CDR2 YFSETQ. The CDR3 runs 15 residues. J gave up 2 bases and V 4 bases, and 6 bases lay outside the gene matches. The CDR3, as DNA: TGCGCCAGCAGCCCTTCTAGCGGGAGCACCTACGAGCAGTACTTC. This gives the protein CASSPSSGSTYEQYF.

J is TRBJ2-3 and V is TRBV19; D not certain. Germline-derived CDR1 and CDR2 are LNHDA and SQIVND (reference sequence). V lost 10 bases and J 2 bases, leaving 7 bases between the germline ends. The CDR3 contains 11 residues. The CDR3 coding sequence is TGTGCCACCACCCTCACAGATACGCAGTATTTT. This sequence encodes CATTLTDTQYF.

This clone is a singleton in its sample. The chain has TRBV2 and TRBJ2-7; 8 bases map to TRBD2. The J segment lost 2 bases and the V segment lost 6 bases, leaving 9 bases of the junction unmatched. This CDR3 is built from 15 residues. Germline CDR1 and CDR2: SNHLY and FYNNEI. CDR3 DNA: TGTGCCAGCAGCCAGCGGGAGAGGCTCCCCTACGAGCAGTACTTC. Translation: CASSQRERLPYEQYF.

There are a few counts of this clone. The chain recombines TRBV2 with TRBJ1-5; D is possibly TRBD1 (6 bases). V gave up 0 bases and J gave up 4 bases, with 7 bases separating them. CDR1 and CDR2 from the germline V gene are SNHLY and FYNNEI. The CDR3 length is 14 residues. This CDR3 is CASSEATGNQPQHF. The CDR3 nucleotides read TGTGCCAGCAGTGAAGCAACAGGGAATCAGCCCCAGCATTTT.

This CDR3 reads CASSHGQGSHEQYF. The DNA of the CDR3 is TGTGCCAGCAGTCACGGCCAGGGGTCCCACGAGCAGTACTTC. The chain combines TRBV27 with TRBJ2-7, with D possibly matching TRBD1 (6 bases). Germline-derived CDR1 and CDR2 are MNHEY and SMNVEV (reference sequence). This CDR3 has 14 residues. V lost 5 bases to trimming and J lost 5 bases, with 16 bases between them.

The V gene is TRBV6-1, the J gene TRBJ2-1; 7 nucleotides align to TRBD1. J was trimmed by 4 bases and V by 6 bases; bases with no gene match: 9. Germline V gene lookup returns CDR1 MNHNS and CDR2 SASEGT. CDR3 length: 15 amino acids. The CDR3 nucleotides read TGTGCCAGCAGCCGACAGGGTTGGGCTTACAATGAGCAGTTCTTC. Translated, it gives CASSRQGWAYNEQFF.

The V call is TRBV2, the J call TRBJ2-7; maybe TRBD1 (6 bases). CDR1 SNHLY and CDR2 FYNNEI come from the germline V gene. This CDR3 has 14 residues. V gave up 6 bases and J gave up 2 bases, with 14 bases separating them. Written as DNA, the CDR3 is TGTGCCAGCAGACACTCCGGGACAACCTACGAGCAGTACTTC. The encoded protein is CASRHSGTTYEQYF.

The chain has TRBV19 and TRBJ1-1; tentative D call: TRBD1 (6 bases). Germline assignment: CDR1 LNHDA and CDR2 SQIVND (reference sequence). The length of the CDR3 is 15 residues. Trimming cost V 6 bases and J 4 bases, with 18 bases left between them. The CDR3 DNA reads TGTGCCAGTAGAACCTCCGGGACACAGGGCACTGAAGCTTTCTTT. The encoded protein is CASRTSGTQGTEAFF.